This T cell receptor (beta chain) was captured in a study of cytomegalovirus exposure and HLA in healthy donors. Study-level results: Altogether, about 160 TCR beta chains were recorded as cytomegalovirus-associated.

The study ran its PCR with 60 Vbeta and 13 Jbeta primers. Libraries were prepared by immunoSEQ multiplex PCR; TCRdb keeps only in-frame clonotypes and omits some of them. The table includes some 90,000 clones, roughly 85% detected once. The V gene lost 8 bases and the J gene lost 3 bases, with 13 bases spanning the gap. The CDR3 consists of 13 residues. Germline CDR1 is LNHDA and CDR2 is SQIVND (reference sequence). Regarding this clone: Its antigen remains unknown.

All donors participated as healthy donors of bone marrow. The sample comprised PBMCs. The V and J genes are TRBV19 and TRBJ1-2; D remains unclear. This clonotype was obtained from a female donor in good health and CMV-seronegative. The CDR3 is CASAEGWDYGYTF. CDR3 in DNA: TGTGCCAGTGCGGAGGGATGGGACTATGGCTACACCTTC.